These 31 T cell receptor beta chains were sequenced from one sample in a study of cytomegalovirus exposure and HLA in healthy donors. Primers included in the PCR were 60 Vbeta and 13 Jbeta primers. TCRdb keeps only in-frame clones here, not all; method: immunoSEQ multiplex PCR. The table lists 80,000 to 100,000 clones, more than 65% of them singletons. Sequencing input: PBMCs. All receptors derive from a woman between 18 and 29 years old in good health and CMV-seropositive.

The genes are TRBV28 and TRBJ1-5; D is ambiguous. V was clipped by 3 bases and J by 8 bases, with 5 bases between them. The germline V gene has CDR1 MDHEN and CDR2 SYDVKM. This CDR3 is 11 amino acids long. CDR3 coding DNA: TGTGCCAGCAGTTTCCCAGAGCCCCAGCATTTT. This codes for CASSFPEPQHF.

The chain recombines TRBV9 with TRBJ2-3; 10 bases line up with TRBD2. Germline loops: CDR1 SGDLS, CDR2 YYNGEE. CDR3 size: 15 residues. With 4 bases clipped from V and 6 bases from J, the junction kept 8 bases outside the gene matches. DNA of the CDR3: TGTGCCAGCAGCACGAGCGGGGGGGCCACGGATACGCAGTATTTT. It translates to CASSTSGGATDTQYF.

The chain employs TRBV5-8 and TRBJ2-1, with a weak D call TRBD2 (6 bases). CDR3 length equals 13 residues. V gave up 2 bases and J gave up 4 bases, with 7 bases separating them. Germline lookup yields CDR1 SGHTS and CDR2 YDEGEE. The CDR3 DNA is TGTGCCAGCAGCTTTGGGGGGTACAATGAGCAGTTCTTC. Protein sequence: CASSFGGYNEQFF.

The rearrangement uses TRBV5-1 and TRBJ2-5; 7 bases line up with TRBD2. V shed 3 bases, J shed 5 bases, and the junction held 10 bases outside the gene matches. Per the germline V gene, CDR1 is SGHRS and CDR2 is YFSETQ. CDR3 length: 15 residues. CDR3 loop: CASSYEWRGRETQYF. The CDR3 nucleotides read TGCGCCAGCAGCTATGAGTGGCGGGGGAGGGAGACCCAGTACTTC.

The rearrangement joins TRBV29-1 to TRBJ2-3; D might be TRBD2 (6 bases). CDR1 is SQVTM and CDR2 is ANQGSEA in the germline V gene. V lost 0 bases and J 2 bases, leaving 24 bases between the germline ends. CDR3 length: 19 amino acids. The CDR3 nucleotides read TGCAGCGTTGAAGATGTCGGGGGTGATAGGGGCAGCTCCACAGATACGCAGTATTTT. Its translation is CSVEDVGGDRGSSTDTQYF.

This clone appeared a few times. This chain uses TRBV7-9 with TRBJ2-5; 7 nucleotides match TRBD2. This CDR3 is built from 16 residues. The germline V gene encodes CDR1 SEHNR and CDR2 FQNEAQ (reference sequence). The junction had 13 bases not matched to a gene; V was cut back by 5 bases and J by 4 bases. CDR3 bases: TGTGCCAGCAGCCTTTTCCGGGTCGGGGAGGGAGAGACCCAGTACTTC. It translates to CASSLFRVGEGETQYF. Complete variable domain (other parts from reference TRBV7-9 and TRBJ2-5): DTGVSQNPRHKITKRGQNVTFRCDPISEHNRLYWYRQTLGQGPEFLTYFQNEAQLEKSRLLSDRFSAERPKGSFSTLEIQRTEQGDSAMYLCASSLFRVGEGETQYFGPGTRLLVL.

This clone was observed at least ten times. This chain uses TRBV21-1 with TRBJ2-7; TRBD1, the D gene given by the table, was not confirmed from the DNA. TRBV21-1 constitutes a pseudogene. This CDR3 has 14 amino acids. CDR3 DNA sequence: TGTGCAGCCCTCGGACAGACGGGCTCCTACGAGCAGTACTTC. Its protein is CAALGQTGSYEQYF.

V usage is TRBV9 and J usage is TRBJ2-7; TRBD1 matches at 7 bases. The V segment lost 4 bases and the J segment 3 bases; nucleotides outside the gene matches: 4. The germline V gene encodes CDR1 SGDLS and CDR2 YYNGEE. The CDR3 has 13 residues. CDR3 amino acids: CASSPRDSYEQYF. CDR3 DNA sequence: TGTGCCAGCAGCCCTAGGGACAGCTACGAGCAGTACTTC.

This clone has only a few counts. V is TRBV4-1 and J is TRBJ1-3; TRBD1 matches at 9 bases. V shed 4 bases, J shed 4 bases, and the junction held 5 bases outside the gene matches. The germline gives CDR1 MGHRA, CDR2 YSYEKL. The CDR3 extends over 15 amino acids. The CDR3: CASSPDRGGGNTIYF. The DNA for the CDR3 is TGCGCCAGCAGCCCGGACAGGGGAGGAGGAAACACCATATATTTT.

The gene calls are TRBV27 and TRBJ2-3; TRBD1 might be the D (5 bases). The CDR3 runs to 13 residues. Germline V CDR1 and CDR2: MNHEY, SMNVEV (reference sequence). V was shortened by 3 bases and J by 4 bases, with 8 bases between the two germline ends. The CDR3 protein is CASSLIRADTQYF. DNA of the CDR3: TGTGCCAGCAGTTTGATCAGGGCAGATACGCAGTATTTT.

The chain joins TRBV7-2 to TRBJ2-2; possibly TRBD1 for D (6 bases). With 6 bases removed from V and 0 bases from J, the gap between germline ends came to 11 bases. The germline V gene encodes CDR1 SGHTA and CDR2 FQGNSA. This CDR3 spans 15 amino acids. In DNA form, the CDR3 reads TGTGCCAGCAGATACAGGGAATCGAACACCGGGGAGCTGTTTTTT. The encoded protein is CASRYRESNTGELFF.

Remarks on this clone: The sample has other DNA sequences that encode this CDR3 too. This chain links TRBV5-1 with TRBJ2-1; 10 bases align to TRBD2. The germline gives CDR1 SGHRS, CDR2 YFSETQ. V trimming: 0 bases; J trimming: 4 bases; junction bases outside the gene matches: 1. The CDR3 covers 15 residues. The CDR3 DNA is TGCGCCAGCAGCTTGGGGACTAGCGGATACAATGAGCAGTTCTTC. Amino acid sequence: CASSLGTSGYNEQFF.

The chain has TRBV29-1 and TRBJ1-5; D gene unclear. This CDR3 region has 13 residues. The germline V gene encodes CDR1 SQVTM and CDR2 ANQGSEA. The V and J ends lost 4 bases and 6 bases respectively, with 13 bases between them. In DNA, the CDR3 is TGCAGCGTTGGGGGAGGTTGGGGTCAGCCCCAGCATTTT. Its protein product is CSVGGGWGQPQHF.

Here the CDR3 DNA reads TGCGCCAGCAGTTTAGCGGGGTCTTACACAGATACGCAGTATTTT. Translated, it gives CASSLAGSYTDTQYF. The rearrangement links TRBV10-2 to TRBJ2-3, with 8 nucleotides matching TRBD2. The V gene end was trimmed by 5 bases and the J gene end by 2 bases; junction bases not matched to a gene: 6. Germline assignment: CDR1 WSHSY and CDR2 SAAADI. This CDR3 spans 15 amino acids.

This chain joins TRBV5-4 and TRBJ1-1; D not resolved. This CDR3 has 16 amino acids. Germline CDR1 is SGHNT and CDR2 is YYREEE (reference sequence). Trimming took off 4 bases at V and 0 bases at J, with 16 bases between the two ends. The CDR3: CASSPNLQSMNTEAFF. The CDR3 DNA follows: TGTGCCAGCAGCCCGAATCTACAGTCCATGAACACTGAAGCTTTCTTT.

This clone showed up just a few times. The chain uses TRBV6-6 and TRBJ1-6; D is possibly TRBD1 (5 bases). The ends were cut back, 4 bases at V and 6 bases at J, with 10 bases in the middle. The CDR3 totals 14 residues. From germline, CDR1 is MNHNY and CDR2 SVGAGI (reference sequence). Here the CDR3 DNA reads TGTGCCAGCAGTTTTGGCAGGGTTAATTCACCCCTCCACTTT. Its protein is CASSFGRVNSPLHF.

This chain links TRBV27 with TRBJ2-7; 8 positions agree with TRBD1. Germline trimming cut 3 bases from V and 2 bases from J; bases unmatched to any gene: 12. This CDR3 spans 17 amino acids. CDR1 and CDR2 (germline): MNHEY, SMNVEV (reference sequence). CDR3 sequence reads: CASSFKPPGQEAYEQYF. CDR3 DNA sequence: TGTGCCAGCAGTTTCAAACCTCCGGGACAGGAAGCCTACGAGCAGTACTTC.

The rearrangement uses TRBV5-1 and TRBJ2-5, with D perhaps TRBD2 (6 bases). The germline V and J ends were trimmed by 4 bases and 1 base, with 14 bases remaining between them. Germline assignment: CDR1 SGHRS and CDR2 YFSETQ. The CDR3 contains 15 residues. CDR3 nucleotides: TGCGCCAGCAGCAGAAACTCGGGACTCCAAGAGACCCAGTACTTC. Encoded protein: CASSRNSGLQETQYF.

As to this clone: At one boundary the junction diverges from the germline segment, which might be a read error. The chain is built from TRBV19 and TRBJ2-1, with 11 bases that match TRBD2. The CDR3 is 15 residues long. Germline-derived CDR1 and CDR2 are LNHDA and SQIVND (reference sequence). The CDR3 loop is CASRIAGGPYNEQFF. DNA for the CDR3: TGTGCCAGTAGAATAGCGGGAGGGCCGTACAATGAGCAGTTCTTC. Full variable domain (rest looked up from reference TRBV19 and TRBJ2-1): DGGITQSPKYLFRKEGQNVTLSCEQNLNHDAMYWYRQDPGQGLRLIYYSQIVNDFQKGDIAEGYSVSREKKESFPLTVTSAQKNPTAFYLCASRIAGGPYNEQFFGPGTRLTVL.

The chain employs TRBV5-6 and TRBJ2-2, with 8 bases lining up with TRBD2. The CDR3 totals 15 residues. V was clipped by 8 bases and J by 5 bases; unmatched bases: 11. CDR1 SGHDT and CDR2 YYEEEE come from the germline V gene. CDR3 sequence (DNA): TGTGCCAGTGACCTGGGGCTAGCGGGTACCGGGGAGCTGTTTTTT. Encoded protein: CASDLGLAGTGELFF.

The rearrangement uses TRBV9 and TRBJ1-1; 7 nucleotides match TRBD1. CDR3 length: 13 amino acids. The J segment lost 7 bases and the V segment lost 1 base, leaving 4 bases of the junction unmatched. Germline V gives CDR1 SGDLS, CDR2 YYNGEE. Written as DNA, the CDR3 is TGTGCCAGCAGCGTACAGACAGGGATTGAAGCTTTCTTT. It is translated as CASSVQTGIEAFF. Full variable domain (missing parts from reference TRBV9 and TRBJ1-1): DSGVTQTPKHLITATGQRVTLRCSPRSGDLSVYWYQQSLDQGLQFLIQYYNGEERAKGNILERFSAQQFPDLHSELNLSSLELGDSALYFCASSVQTGIEAFFGQGTRLTVV.

This clone came up a few times. The chain joins TRBV9 to TRBJ2-5, with D maybe TRBD2 (6 bases). The CDR3 length is 16 residues. Germline CDR1 SGDLS, CDR2 YYNGEE. V lost 1 base and J 1 base, leaving 14 bases between the germline ends. CDR3 protein: CASSVIFRRGQETQYF. The CDR3 DNA sequence: TGTGCCAGCAGCGTAATTTTCCGGCGGGGCCAAGAGACCCAGTACTTC.

The rearrangement links TRBV6-5 to TRBJ2-7, with 10 bases lining up with TRBD2. Per the germline V gene, CDR1 is MNHEY and CDR2 is SVGAGI. Trimming cost V 3 bases and J 6 bases; bases outside gene matches: 8. This CDR3 region has 15 residues. CDR3 sequence: CASSYSSGSPGEQYF. CDR3 DNA sequence: TGTGCCAGCAGTTATTCTAGCGGGAGCCCGGGCGAGCAGTACTTC.

This clone has just a few counts. The junction differs from germline at one of its ends, possibly a read error. The chain is built from TRBV15 and TRBJ1-2; D call uncertain. Germline V CDR1 and CDR2: LNHNV, YYDKDF (reference sequence). This CDR3 contains 13 residues. The CDR3: CATSREGDTGYTF. The CDR3 DNA follows: TGTGCCACCAGCCGAGAGGGCGACACGGGCTACACCTTC.

This clone was picked up one time. The rearrangement joins TRBV5-6 to TRBJ2-5; 7 bases align to TRBD1. The CDR3 is 14 amino acids. The trim removed 0 bases at V and 10 bases at J, leaving 9 bases unmatched. Germline CDR1 and CDR2: SGHDT and YYEEEE. Here the CDR3 reads CASSLEGAPRSQYF. The CDR3, as DNA: TGTGCCAGCAGCTTGGAGGGGGCTCCGAGAAGCCAGTACTTC.

The chain couples TRBV7-2 to TRBJ2-7; D not certain. The CDR3 spans 13 residues. The germline CDR1 and CDR2 sequences are SGHTA and FQGNSA. V gave up 1 base and J gave up 7 bases, with 11 bases separating them. CDR3: CASSLETVREQYF. The CDR3 DNA sequence: TGTGCCAGCAGCTTAGAAACGGTCCGGGAGCAGTACTTC.

The gene calls are TRBV5-1 and TRBJ2-6; the match to TRBD1 covers 8 bases. Germline CDR1 is SGHRS and CDR2 is YFSETQ. There are 14 residues in the CDR3. Trimming removed 7 bases from V and 8 bases from J; junction bases left unmatched: 8. The CDR3 DNA follows: TGCGCCAGCGCGAGGCAGGGGGCGTCCAACGTCCTGACTTTC. Its protein product is CASARQGASNVLTF.

The gene calls are TRBV5-1 and TRBJ2-1, with 8 bases that match TRBD2. CDR3 length: 14 amino acids. J gave up 5 bases and V 1 base, and 2 bases lay outside the gene matches. CDR1 and CDR2 (germline): SGHRS, YFSETQ. CDR3 sequence (DNA): TGCGCCAGCAGCTTGCGGGGGGGAAACAATGAGCAGTTCTTC. Protein sequence: CASSLRGGNNEQFF.

This sequence joins TRBV7-9 and TRBJ2-5; 7 nucleotides line up with TRBD1. With the DNA end fitting TRBJ2-7 better, the J assignment may be wrong. The CDR3 is 12 residues long. Looked up from germline, CDR1 is SEHNR and CDR2 is FQNEAQ (reference sequence). The CDR3 reads CASSPQGSEQYF. CDR3 DNA sequence: TGTGCCAGCAGCCCACAGGGGTCCGAGCAGTACTTC.

In this sample, this clone turned up a few times. The rearrangement links TRBV9 to TRBJ1-2; 7 bases agree with TRBD1. The germline V gene has CDR1 SGDLS and CDR2 YYNGEE. CDR3 length equals 16 residues. J gave up 4 bases and V 3 bases, and 12 bases lay outside the gene matches. CDR3 region: CASSGAPRQGAYGYTF. DNA of the CDR3: TGTGCCAGCAGCGGCGCCCCAAGACAGGGCGCCTATGGCTACACCTTC.

The chain couples TRBV29-1 to TRBJ1-1; no definite D call. Germline V gene lookup returns CDR1 SQVTM and CDR2 ANQGSEA. V lost 6 bases and J 0 bases, leaving 14 bases between the germline ends. This CDR3 has 14 residues. CDR3 in amino acids: CSVVTSNMNTEAFF. CDR3 in DNA: TGCAGCGTCGTTACCTCAAACATGAACACTGAAGCTTTCTTT.